This TCR beta chain was recovered during a study of Ad26.COV2.S vaccination and SARS-CoV-2 variants (dated by TCRdb to 2020 to 2022). Notes on the research overall: Donors in the vaccine arm were drawn from COV1001, a multicentre, randomized, double-blind, placebo-controlled phase I-IIa trial testing Ad26.COV2.S in healthy adults. Dosing of Ad26.COV2.S was intramuscular, at either 5x10^10 or 1x10^11 viral particles, delivered as one shot or as two shots spaced 56 days apart. TCRbeta repertoire sequencing was used to assess the specificity and breadth of SARS-CoV-2-reactive T cell receptors after Ad26.COV2.S vaccination. The TCR-sequenced set comprised about 32 samples: around 20 Ad26.COV2.S vaccine recipients, 5 placebo recipients and 8 SARS-CoV-2 convalescent individuals. Trial participants were randomized into five groups of five: low-dose or high-dose Ad26.COV2.S given once or twice, or placebo on both occasions. Investigators did not know the trial group allocation while performing experiments and assessing outcomes.

Details on this clone: The antigen this receptor binds is unknown. No much larger clone is present one base from it, and per-base qualities are unavailable.

TCRbeta CDR3 regions were sequenced with the immunoSEQ Assay. After extraction, genomic DNA underwent amplification by bias-controlled multiplex PCR, followed by high-throughput sequencing. Per the authors' processing: Collapsing and filtering of sequences were performed to quantify the absolute abundance of each unique TCRbeta CDR3 region. T cell fraction was estimated by normalizing TCRbeta template counts to usable DNA, which was measured by amplifying reference genes present in all nucleated cells. Repertoire TCRs were annotated as SARS-CoV-2-specific when V gene, CDR3 amino acid sequence and J gene were exactly matched to a known reactive TCR set. The reference SARS-CoV-2 TCR set was derived from MIRA and filtered for enrichment in COVID-19-positive ImmuneCODE repertoires, a step that removed public or cross-reactive TCRs. Based on the MIRA antigens, annotated TCRs were further analysed at the level of specific ORF or position within ORF. Breadth was defined as annotated unique rearrangements over total unique productive rearrangements; depth was the summed frequency of those rearrangements. Group comparisons of TCR breadth used two-sided Wilcoxon rank-sum tests. TCRdb stores this immuneACCESS table with in-frame sequences only. Part of the clones is absent; in the studies checked, under half of the shortfall reflects unresolved V genes, and no reason is known for the rest. That table is the source of V, J and clone size, and D and trimming were worked out from the DNA. The table for this sample lists hundreds of thousands of clones; 75% to 90% of them were counted only once. The ten largest clones take up about 2.4% of the sample.

Study-wide findings and limitations: Spike-specific TCR breadth was higher in Ad26.COV2.S recipients than in placebo recipients (P = 0.0014). Substantial breadth of spike-specific CD8+ and CD4+ T cell responses was reported after vaccination. The authors noted that the TCR breadth and depth analyses may have underestimated total T cell responses. The study was not powered for comparison of responses between vaccine doses or regimens. Vaccine and placebo recipients had comparable non-spike TCR breadth, which fits with the vaccine containing only spike.

The CDR3 sequence holds 18 residues, the cysteine and phenylalanine included. The entry retains the CDR3 DNA only, 54 bases that are in frame from base 1. The germline V gene encodes CDR1 LGHNA and CDR2 YSLEER. V has 0 bases trimmed and J has 3 bases trimmed; junction bases matching no gene number 14. Interpreted using the paper, the treatment or condition label stands for: around 19 received Ad26.COV2.S at low or high dose, single or two shots; roughly five received placebo; per-sample allocation not given. For vaccine and placebo recipients, the sequenced repertoires came from samples collected on day 63 after the first injection. In Cohort 1b, fewer than 30 adults aged 18-55 years were enrolled at a single site in Boston, USA, between 29 July and 7 August 2020. Ad26.COV2.S was a replication-incompetent adenovirus type 26 vector expressing a prefusion-stabilized SARS-CoV-2 spike protein from the original Wuhan strain.

The source was peripheral blood, collected in a trial of Ad26.COV2.S vaccine versus placebo. The sequence is built from TRBV4-3 and TRBJ2-7; 7 bases in the junction line up with TRBD1. This sequence was found in a person between 18 and 59 years old who received the Ad26.COV2.S COVID-19 vaccine or a placebo. In nucleotides, the sequence is TGCGCCAGCAGCCAAGAAAGCTCCCGCCAGGACAGGATCTACGAGCAGTACTTC. It codes for CASSQESSRQDRIYEQYF.